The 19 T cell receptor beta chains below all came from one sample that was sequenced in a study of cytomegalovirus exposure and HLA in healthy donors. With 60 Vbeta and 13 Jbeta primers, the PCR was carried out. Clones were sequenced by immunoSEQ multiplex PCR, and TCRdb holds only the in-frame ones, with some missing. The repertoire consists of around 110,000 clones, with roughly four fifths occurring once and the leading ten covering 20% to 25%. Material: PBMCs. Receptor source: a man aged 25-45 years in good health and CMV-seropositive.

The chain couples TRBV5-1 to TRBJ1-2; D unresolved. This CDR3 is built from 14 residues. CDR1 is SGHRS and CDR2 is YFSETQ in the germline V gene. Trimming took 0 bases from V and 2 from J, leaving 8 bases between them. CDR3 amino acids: CASSLADGNYGYTF. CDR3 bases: TGCGCCAGCAGCTTGGCCGACGGGAACTATGGCTACACCTTC.

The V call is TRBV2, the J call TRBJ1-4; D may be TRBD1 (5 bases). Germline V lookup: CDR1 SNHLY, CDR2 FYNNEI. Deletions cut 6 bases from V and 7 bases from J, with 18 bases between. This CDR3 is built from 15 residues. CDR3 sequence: CASSSIQGKGEKLFF. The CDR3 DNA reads TGTGCCAGCAGCTCCATTCAGGGAAAGGGTGAAAAACTGTTTTTT.

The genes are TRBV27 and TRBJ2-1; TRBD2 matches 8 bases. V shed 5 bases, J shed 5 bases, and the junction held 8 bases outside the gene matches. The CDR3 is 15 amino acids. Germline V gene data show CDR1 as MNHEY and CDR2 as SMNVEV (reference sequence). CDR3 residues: CASSPGTSGHNEQFF. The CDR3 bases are TGTGCCAGCAGTCCCGGAACTAGCGGACACAATGAGCAGTTCTTC.

CDR3 in DNA: TGTGCCAGCAGCTTAGGGCGGCAGGGTTCTTACAATGAGCAGTTCTTC. Its protein is CASSLGRQGSYNEQFF. The gene calls are TRBV13 and TRBJ2-1, with a weak D call TRBD1 (5 bases). CDR1 is PRHDT and CDR2 is FYEKMQ in the germline V gene (reference sequence). CDR3 size: 16 residues. The V end was cut by 0 bases, the J end by 4 bases, with 13 bases between. The full variable domain, in which reference TRBV13 and TRBJ2-1 provide the parts outside the CDR3, is AAGVIQSPRHLIKEKRETATLKCYPIPRHDTVYWYQQGPGQDPQFLISFYEKMQSDKGSIPDRFSAQQFSDYHSELNMSSLELGDSALYFCASSLGRQGSYNEQFFGPGTRLTVL.

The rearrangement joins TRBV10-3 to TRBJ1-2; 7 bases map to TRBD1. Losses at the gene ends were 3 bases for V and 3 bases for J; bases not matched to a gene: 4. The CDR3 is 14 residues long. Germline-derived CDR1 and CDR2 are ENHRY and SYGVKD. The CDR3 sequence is CAISDEQGHYGYTF. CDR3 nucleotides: TGTGCCATCAGTGATGAACAGGGGCACTATGGCTACACCTTC.

The CDR3 nucleotides are TGCGCCAGCAGCTCAGACCCAGGGGGGCCTGAAGCTTTCTTT. Its translation is CASSSDPGGPEAFF. The genes are TRBV5-1 and TRBJ1-1; 7 nucleotides align to TRBD1. Germline trimming cut 3 bases from V and 6 bases from J; bases unmatched to any gene: 8. Germline V gives CDR1 SGHRS, CDR2 YFSETQ. This CDR3 is built from 14 residues.

The CDR3 DNA follows: TGTGCCAGCAGTTCTAGCGGGGGGACCGGGGAGCTGTTTTTT. Residues: CASSSSGGTGELFF. The chain combines TRBV6-5 with TRBJ2-2, with TRBD2 matching 11 bases. V was clipped by 4 bases and J by 5 bases; unmatched bases: 0. The V gene's germline CDR1 is MNHEY and CDR2 SVGAGI. CDR3 length equals 14 residues.

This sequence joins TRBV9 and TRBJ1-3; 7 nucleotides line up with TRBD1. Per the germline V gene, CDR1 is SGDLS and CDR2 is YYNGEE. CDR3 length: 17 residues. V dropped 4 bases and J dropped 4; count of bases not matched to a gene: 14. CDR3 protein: CASSRPSRQGDGNTIYF. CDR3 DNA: TGTGCCAGCAGCCGACCGTCGAGACAGGGAGACGGAAACACCATATATTTT.

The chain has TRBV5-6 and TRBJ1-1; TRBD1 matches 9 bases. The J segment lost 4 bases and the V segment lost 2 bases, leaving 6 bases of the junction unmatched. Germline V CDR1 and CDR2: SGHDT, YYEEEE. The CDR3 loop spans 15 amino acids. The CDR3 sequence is CASSLRDRGFTEAFF. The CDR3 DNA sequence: TGTGCCAGCAGCTTAAGAGACAGGGGGTTCACTGAAGCTTTCTTT.

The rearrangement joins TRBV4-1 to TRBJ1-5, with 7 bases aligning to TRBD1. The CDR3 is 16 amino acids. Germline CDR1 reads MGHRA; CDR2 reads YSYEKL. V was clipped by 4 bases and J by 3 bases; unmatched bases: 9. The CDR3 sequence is CASSPRVTGFNQPQHF. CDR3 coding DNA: TGCGCCAGCAGCCCGAGAGTGACAGGGTTCAATCAGCCCCAGCATTTT.

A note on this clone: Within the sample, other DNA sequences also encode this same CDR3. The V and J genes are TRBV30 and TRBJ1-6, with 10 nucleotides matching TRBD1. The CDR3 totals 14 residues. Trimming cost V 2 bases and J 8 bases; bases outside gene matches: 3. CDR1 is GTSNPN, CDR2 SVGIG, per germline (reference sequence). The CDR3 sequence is CAWSPGTGDSPLHF. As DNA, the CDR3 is TGTGCCTGGAGTCCCGGGACAGGGGATTCACCCCTCCACTTT.

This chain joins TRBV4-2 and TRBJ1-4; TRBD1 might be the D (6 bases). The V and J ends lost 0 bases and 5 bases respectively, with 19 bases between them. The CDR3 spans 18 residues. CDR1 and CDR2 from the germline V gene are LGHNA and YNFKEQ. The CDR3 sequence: CASSQDFLMGALNEKLFF. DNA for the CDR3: TGTGCCAGCAGCCAAGATTTTCTGATGGGGGCTTTGAATGAAAAACTGTTTTTT.

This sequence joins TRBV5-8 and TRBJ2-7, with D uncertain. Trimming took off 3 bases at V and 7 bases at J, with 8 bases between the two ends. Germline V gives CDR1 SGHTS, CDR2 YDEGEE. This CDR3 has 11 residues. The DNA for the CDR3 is TGTGCCAGCAGCTCTCGCTGGGAGCAGTACGTC. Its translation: CASSSRWEQYV.

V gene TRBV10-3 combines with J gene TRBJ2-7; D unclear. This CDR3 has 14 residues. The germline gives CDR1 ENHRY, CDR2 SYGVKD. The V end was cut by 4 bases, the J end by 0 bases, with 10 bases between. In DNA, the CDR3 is TGTGCCATCAGTGGACAACTTAGCTCCTACGAGCAGTACTTC. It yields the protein CAISGQLSSYEQYF.

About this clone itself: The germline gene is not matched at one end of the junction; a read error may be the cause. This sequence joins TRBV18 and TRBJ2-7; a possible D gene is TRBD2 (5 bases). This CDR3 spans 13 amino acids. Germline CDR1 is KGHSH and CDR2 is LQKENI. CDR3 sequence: CASSPHDKIRGVF. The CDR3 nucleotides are TGTGCCAGCTCACCGCATGACAAAATTCGGGGTGTCTTC.

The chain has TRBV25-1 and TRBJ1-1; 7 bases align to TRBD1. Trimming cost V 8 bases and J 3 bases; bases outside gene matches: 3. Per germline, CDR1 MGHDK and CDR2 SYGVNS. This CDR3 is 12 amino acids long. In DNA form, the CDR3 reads TGTGCCAGCCAGACAGGGTACACTGAAGCTTTCTTT. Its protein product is CASQTGYTEAFF.

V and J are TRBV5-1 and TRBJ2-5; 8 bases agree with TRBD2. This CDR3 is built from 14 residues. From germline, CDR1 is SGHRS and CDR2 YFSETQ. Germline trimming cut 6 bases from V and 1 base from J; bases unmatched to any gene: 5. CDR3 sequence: CASTSSGSQETQYF. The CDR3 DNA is TGCGCCAGCACTTCAAGCGGGAGCCAAGAGACCCAGTACTTC. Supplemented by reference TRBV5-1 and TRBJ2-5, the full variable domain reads KAGVTQTPRYLIKTRGQQVTLSCSPISGHRSVSWYQQTPGQGLQFLFEYFSETQRNKGNFPGRFSGRQFSNSRSEMNVSTLELGDSALYLCASTSSGSQETQYFGPGTRLLVL.

CDR3 amino acids: CASSGQGGYTF. The CDR3 DNA is TGTGCCAGCAGTGGACAGGGTGGCTACACCTTC. V usage is TRBV28 and J usage is TRBJ1-2, with TRBD1 matching 8 bases. This CDR3 has 11 residues. Germline loops: CDR1 MDHEN, CDR2 SYDVKM. The V segment lost 5 bases and the J segment 7 bases; nucleotides outside the gene matches: 0.

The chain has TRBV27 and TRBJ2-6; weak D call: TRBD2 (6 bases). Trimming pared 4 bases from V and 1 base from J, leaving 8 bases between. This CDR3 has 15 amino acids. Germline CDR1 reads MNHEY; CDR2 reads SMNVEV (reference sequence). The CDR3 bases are TGTGCCAGCAGTTGGGGACTTTCTGGGGCCAACGTCCTGACTTTC. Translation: CASSWGLSGANVLTF.